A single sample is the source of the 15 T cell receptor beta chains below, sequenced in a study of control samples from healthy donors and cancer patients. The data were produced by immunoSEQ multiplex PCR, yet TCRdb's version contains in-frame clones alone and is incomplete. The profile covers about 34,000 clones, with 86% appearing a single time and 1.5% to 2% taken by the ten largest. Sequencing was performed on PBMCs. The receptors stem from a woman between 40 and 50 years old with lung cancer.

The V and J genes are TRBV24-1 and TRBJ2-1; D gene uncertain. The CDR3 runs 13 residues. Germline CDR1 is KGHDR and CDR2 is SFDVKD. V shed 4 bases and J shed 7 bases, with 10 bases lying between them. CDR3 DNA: TGTGCCACCAGTGACTCGTCAATAAATGAGCAGTTCTTC. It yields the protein CATSDSSINEQFF.

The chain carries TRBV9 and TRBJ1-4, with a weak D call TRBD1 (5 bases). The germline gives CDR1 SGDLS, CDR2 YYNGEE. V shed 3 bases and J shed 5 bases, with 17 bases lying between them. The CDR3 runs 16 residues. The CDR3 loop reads CASSEGLSGKNEKLFF. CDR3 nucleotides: TGTGCCAGCAGCGAGGGACTCTCTGGGAAAAATGAAAAACTGTTTTTT.

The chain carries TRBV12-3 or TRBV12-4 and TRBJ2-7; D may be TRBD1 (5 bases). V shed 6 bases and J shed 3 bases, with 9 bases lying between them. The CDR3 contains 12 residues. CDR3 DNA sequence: TGTGCCAGCAGCCCGGACAACTACGAGCAGTACTTC. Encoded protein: CASSPDNYEQYF.

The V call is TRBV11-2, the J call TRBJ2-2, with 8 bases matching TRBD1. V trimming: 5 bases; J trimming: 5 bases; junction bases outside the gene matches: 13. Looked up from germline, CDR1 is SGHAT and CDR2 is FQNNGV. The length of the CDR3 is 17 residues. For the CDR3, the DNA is TGTGCCAGCAGCCCCCGGACAGGGAGATTCGAAACCGGGGAGCTGTTTTTT. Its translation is CASSPRTGRFETGELFF.

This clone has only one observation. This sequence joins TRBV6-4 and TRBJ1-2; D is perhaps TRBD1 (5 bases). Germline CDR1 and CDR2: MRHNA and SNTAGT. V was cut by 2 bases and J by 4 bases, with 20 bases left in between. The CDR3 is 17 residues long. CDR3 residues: CASSDANLGRGAYGYTF. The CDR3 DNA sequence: TGTGCCAGCAGTGACGCAAATTTAGGGCGAGGGGCCTATGGCTACACCTTC.

The CDR3, as DNA: TGTGCCAGCAGTTACGGACGGGGAACTAATGGCTACACCTTC. Translating it yields CASSYGRGTNGYTF. The chain is built from TRBV6-5 and TRBJ1-2; D remains unclear. Trimming took off 2 bases at V and 6 bases at J, with 13 bases between the two ends. CDR1 and CDR2 (germline): MNHEY, SVGAGI. The CDR3 has 14 amino acids.

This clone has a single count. CDR3 DNA: TGTGCCAGCAGTTCGGGAGATACGCAGTATTTT. Translated, it gives CASSSGDTQYF. The chain has TRBV12-3 or TRBV12-4 and TRBJ2-3; D not resolved. The V gene lost 4 bases and the J gene lost 5 bases, with 4 bases spanning the gap. The CDR3 loop spans 11 amino acids.

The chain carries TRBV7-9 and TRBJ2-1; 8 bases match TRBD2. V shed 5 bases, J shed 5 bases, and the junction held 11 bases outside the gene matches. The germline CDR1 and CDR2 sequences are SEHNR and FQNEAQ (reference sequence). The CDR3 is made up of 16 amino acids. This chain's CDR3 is CASSPVRAGVHNEQFF. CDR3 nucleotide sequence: TGTGCCAGCAGCCCCGTTCGAGCGGGGGTCCACAATGAGCAGTTCTTC.

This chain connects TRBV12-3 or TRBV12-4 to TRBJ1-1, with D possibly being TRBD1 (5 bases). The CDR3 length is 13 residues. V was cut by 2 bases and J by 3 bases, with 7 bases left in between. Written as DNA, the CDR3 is TGTGCCAGCAGTTTAAAAGGGGACACTGAAGCTTTCTTT. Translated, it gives CASSLKGDTEAFF.

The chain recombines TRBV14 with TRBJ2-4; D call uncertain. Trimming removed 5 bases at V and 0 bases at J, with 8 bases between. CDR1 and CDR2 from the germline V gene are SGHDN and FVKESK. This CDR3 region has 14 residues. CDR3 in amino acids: CASSNLGAKNIQYF. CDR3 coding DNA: TGTGCCAGCAGCAATCTGGGAGCCAAAAACATTCAGTACTTC.

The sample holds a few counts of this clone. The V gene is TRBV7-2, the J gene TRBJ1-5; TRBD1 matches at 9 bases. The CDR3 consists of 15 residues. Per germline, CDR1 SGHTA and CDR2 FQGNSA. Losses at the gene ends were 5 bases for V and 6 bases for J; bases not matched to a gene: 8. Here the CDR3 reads CASSPNPQGAQPQHF. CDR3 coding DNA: TGTGCCAGCAGCCCCAATCCACAGGGGGCTCAGCCCCAGCATTTT.

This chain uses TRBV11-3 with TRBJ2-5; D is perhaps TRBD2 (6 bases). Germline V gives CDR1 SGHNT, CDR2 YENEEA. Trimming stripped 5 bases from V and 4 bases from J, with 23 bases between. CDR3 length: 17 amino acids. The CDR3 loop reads CASSPGDSPAWGETQYF. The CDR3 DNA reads TGTGCCAGCAGCCCCGGGGACTCGCCCGCCTGGGGAGAGACCCAGTACTTC.

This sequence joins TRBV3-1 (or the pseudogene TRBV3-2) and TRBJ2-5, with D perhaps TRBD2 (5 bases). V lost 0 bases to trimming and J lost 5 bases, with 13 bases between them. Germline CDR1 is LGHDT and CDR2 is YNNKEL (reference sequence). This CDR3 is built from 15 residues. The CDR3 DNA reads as TGTGCCAGCAGCCAAGATAAGTCTACGGGGGAGACCCAGTACTTC. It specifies CASSQDKSTGETQYF.

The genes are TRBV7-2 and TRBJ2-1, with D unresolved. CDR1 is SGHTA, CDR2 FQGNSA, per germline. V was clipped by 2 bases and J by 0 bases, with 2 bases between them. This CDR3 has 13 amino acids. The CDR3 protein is CASSLPSYNEQFF. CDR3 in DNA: TGTGCCAGCAGCTTACCCTCCTACAATGAGCAGTTCTTC. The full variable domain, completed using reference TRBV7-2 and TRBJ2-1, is GAGVSQSPSNKVTEKGKDVELRCDPISGHTALYWYRQSLGQGLEFLIYFQGNSAPDKSGLPSDRFSAERTGGSVSTLTIQRTQQEDSAVYLCASSLPSYNEQFFGPGTRLTVL.

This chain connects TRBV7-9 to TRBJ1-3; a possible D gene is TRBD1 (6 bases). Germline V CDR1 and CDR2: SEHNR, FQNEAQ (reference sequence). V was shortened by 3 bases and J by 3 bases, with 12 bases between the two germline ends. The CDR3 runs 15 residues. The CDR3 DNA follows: TGTGCCAGCAGCTTTCCGGGGGCCAGTGGAAACACCATATATTTT. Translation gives CASSFPGASGNTIYF.